The next 16 T cell receptor beta chains were all read from a single sample in a study of shared clonotypes between healthy human individuals. Assay used: immunoSEQ multiplex PCR; TCRdb lists only in-frame clones, some missing. The table includes millions of clones, 95% detected once. The sample taken for sequencing was naive CD4+ T cells sorted from blood. Sample subset: CD45RA+ positively selected. The receptor set was obtained from a man aged 18 to 29 in good health.

The chain recombines TRBV19 with TRBJ2-7; D is ambiguous. Germline CDR1 LNHDA, CDR2 SQIVND (reference sequence). Trimming took 1 base from V and 7 from J, leaving 8 bases between them. This CDR3 contains 12 residues. The CDR3: CASSIGLGEQYF. The CDR3 region has the DNA TGTGCCAGTAGTATAGGACTGGGGGAGCAGTACTTC.

This chain uses TRBV6-6 with TRBJ1-3; no reliable D call. The CDR3 loop spans 15 amino acids. CDR1 MNHNY and CDR2 SVGAGI come from the germline V gene (reference sequence). V gave up 5 bases and J gave up 1 base, with 12 bases separating them. The CDR3, as DNA: TGTGCCAGCAGTACGGACCTCAAGTCTGGAAACACCATATATTTT. Protein product: CASSTDLKSGNTIYF.

There are many counts of this clone. Other DNA sequences in this specimen translate into the identical CDR3. The chain's CDR3 is CSAPGQGHNQPQHF. The CDR3 region has the DNA TGCAGCGCCCCCGGACAGGGCCACAATCAGCCCCAGCATTTT. The chain carries TRBV29-1 and TRBJ1-5; 8 bases agree with TRBD1. The germline V gene encodes CDR1 SQVTM and CDR2 ANQGSEA. V lost 7 bases and J lost 3; bases outside the gene matches: 8. The CDR3 consists of 14 residues.

The CDR3 reads CASSPLTGSSTEAFF. The CDR3 nucleotides read TGTGCCAGCTCACCATTGACAGGGTCGAGCACTGAAGCTTTCTTT. The chain uses TRBV18 and TRBJ1-1, with 7 bases aligning to TRBD1. V shed 2 bases, J shed 4 bases, and the junction held 7 bases outside the gene matches. CDR3 length equals 15 residues. CDR1 and CDR2 from the germline V gene are KGHSH and LQKENI.

V and J are TRBV5-8 and TRBJ1-5; D perhaps matches TRBD1 (5 bases). The CDR3 loop spans 16 amino acids. The germline V gene encodes CDR1 SGHTS and CDR2 YDEGEE. The V and J ends lost 4 bases and 0 bases respectively, with 14 bases between them. CDR3 amino acids: CASSRGPGNSNQPQHF. The CDR3 region has the DNA TGTGCCAGCAGCCGGGGCCCGGGGAATAGCAATCAGCCCCAGCATTTT. Based on the CDR3 plus reference TRBV5-8 and TRBJ1-5, the full variable domain is EAGVTQSPTHLIKTRGQQATLRCSPISGHTSVYWYQQALGLGLQFLLWYDEGEERNRGNFPPRFSGRQFPNYSSELNVNALELEDSALYLCASSRGPGNSNQPQHFGDGTRLSIL.

The genes are TRBV19 and TRBJ1-5, with D perhaps matching TRBD1 (5 bases). Trimming took 5 bases from V and 5 from J, leaving 13 bases between them. Germline CDR1 is LNHDA and CDR2 is SQIVND (reference sequence). CDR3 length: 14 amino acids. CDR3 sequence: CASSSQGNDQPQHF. Written as DNA, the CDR3 is TGTGCCAGTAGTTCGCAGGGAAACGATCAGCCCCAGCATTTT.

The chain joins TRBV30 to TRBJ2-1; TRBD2 agrees at 14 bases. Germline assignment: CDR1 GTSNPN and CDR2 SVGIG (reference sequence). CDR3 length: 17 residues. The junction had 10 bases not matched to a gene; V was cut back by 2 bases and J by 7 bases. CDR3 protein: CAWSPTRTSGGQNEQFF. CDR3 nucleotides: TGTGCCTGGAGTCCAACTCGGACTAGCGGGGGGCAGAATGAGCAGTTCTTC.

J is TRBJ1-2 and V is TRBV11-2, with 8 bases fitting TRBD1. The CDR3 is 15 residues long. Germline V gene lookup returns CDR1 SGHAT and CDR2 FQNNGV. V lost 5 bases and J lost 4; bases outside the gene matches: 9. The CDR3 DNA reads TGTGCCAGCAGCCCGCGGACAGGGAGTAGCTATGGCTACACCTTC. Amino acids: CASSPRTGSSYGYTF.

CDR3 DNA: TGTGCCAGCAGCCAGACAGATACGCAGTATTTT. It translates to CASSQTDTQYF. The genes are TRBV5-6 and TRBJ2-3; D unclear. Germline values: CDR1 SGHDT, CDR2 YYEEEE. V lost 4 bases to trimming and J lost 3 bases, with 3 bases between them. CDR3 size: 11 residues.

The chain employs TRBV27 and TRBJ1-5, with 9 bases lining up with TRBD1. The trim removed 1 base at V and 6 bases at J, leaving 7 bases unmatched. The germline gives CDR1 MNHEY, CDR2 SMNVEV (reference sequence). This CDR3 region has 16 residues. CDR3 region: CASSLWGDRVGQPQHF. The CDR3 DNA follows: TGTGCCAGCAGTTTATGGGGGGACAGGGTCGGTCAGCCCCAGCATTTT.

This clone was detected only once. CDR3 sequence: CASSQDRTGSEKLFF. The CDR3 DNA is TGCGCCAGCAGCCAAGATAGGACAGGGAGCGAAAAACTGTTTTTT. J is TRBJ1-4 and V is TRBV4-1; 8 bases line up with TRBD1. The germline CDR1 and CDR2 sequences are MGHRA and YSYEKL. Unmatched junction bases numbered 5, after V lost 0 bases and J lost 8 bases. CDR3 length: 15 residues.

This rearrangement joins TRBV5-6 to TRBJ2-7; TRBD1 might be the D (6 bases). The CDR3 is 14 amino acids. Looked up from germline, CDR1 is SGHDT and CDR2 is YYEEEE. V gave up 4 bases and J gave up 5 bases, with 16 bases separating them. CDR3 in amino acids: CASSPLGGSHEQYF. CDR3 bases: TGTGCCAGCAGCCCTCTAGGGGGAAGTCACGAGCAGTACTTC. Looking up the rest from reference TRBV5-6 and TRBJ2-7 gives the full variable domain: DAGVTQSPTHLIKTRGQQVTLRCSPKSGHDTVSWYQQALGQGPQFIFQYYEEEERQRGNFPDRFSGHQFPNYSSELNVNALLLGDSALYLCASSPLGGSHEQYFGPGTRLTVT.

This clone was seen once. The chain uses TRBV19 and TRBJ2-2, with D possibly TRBD1 on 5 matching bases. The length of the CDR3 is 15 residues. Per germline, CDR1 LNHDA and CDR2 SQIVND (reference sequence). Trimming took off 6 bases at V and 1 base at J, with 12 bases between the two ends. CDR3 sequence: CASRPQGRNTGELFF. The CDR3 region has the DNA TGTGCCAGTAGGCCCCAGGGCCGGAACACCGGGGAGCTGTTTTTT.

The sample holds one count of this clone. The chain employs TRBV5-1 and TRBJ2-7; D remains unclear. This CDR3 contains 15 residues. V dropped 2 bases and J dropped 9 bases, with 21 bases sitting between them. Germline loops: CDR1 SGHRS, CDR2 YFSETQ. Here the CDR3 reads CASSLGNDGVFGQYF. CDR3 coding DNA: TGCGCCAGCAGCTTAGGGAATGACGGAGTCTTTGGGCAGTACTTC.

Concerning this clone itself: One end of the junction does not line up with germline, which may come from a read error. CDR3 residues: CASSLALNTGELFF. In DNA, the CDR3 is TGTGCCAGCAGCCTAGCACTGAACACCGGGGAGCTGTTTTTT. This chain uses TRBV7-9 with TRBJ2-2; TRBD2 is a possible D gene (5 bases). The germline V gene encodes CDR1 SEHNR and CDR2 FQNEAQ (reference sequence). This CDR3 is built from 14 residues.

The chain employs TRBV6-1 and TRBJ1-1; 7 nucleotides agree with TRBD1. The CDR3 spans 12 residues. The trim removed 5 bases at V and 11 bases at J, leaving 8 bases unmatched. Germline assignment: CDR1 MNHNS and CDR2 SASEGT. The CDR3 DNA sequence: TGTGCCAGCAGTCAGAGACAGGGACAGGCTTTCTTT. Protein product: CASSQRQGQAFF.